This passage covers 28 T cell receptor beta chains from one sample sequenced in a study of CD8+ T cells in alopecia areata. cDNA prepared by RNA extraction and subsequent reverse transcription served as the template for sequencing. The data were produced by immunoSEQ multiplex PCR, yet TCRdb's version contains in-frame clones alone and is incomplete. The data contain some 100,000 clones, roughly 69% of them singletons. The sequenced sample was CD4+ T cells sorted from blood. The receptors stem from a human donor in good health.

The chain is built from TRBV5-1 and TRBJ2-1, with 9 bases matching TRBD2. V shed 4 bases, J shed 1 base, and the junction held 3 bases outside the gene matches. The CDR3 is 15 residues long. The germline gives CDR1 SGHRS, CDR2 YFSETQ. The CDR3 DNA follows: TGCGCCAGCAGCCGGCTAGCGGGGTCCTACAATGAGCAGTTCTTC. This gives the protein CASSRLAGSYNEQFF.

A few counts support this clone. The V and J genes are TRBV19 and TRBJ2-7; D may correspond to TRBD1 or TRBD2 (5 bases each). This CDR3 has 13 residues. The V end lost 6 bases, the J end lost 4 bases, and 13 bases lay between the germline ends. Germline V gene sequence: CDR1 LNHDA, CDR2 SQIVND (reference sequence). The CDR3 protein is CASSGQGPYEQYF. The CDR3 region has the DNA TGTGCCAGTAGCGGCCAGGGACCTTACGAGCAGTACTTC. The whole variable domain, remainder taken from reference TRBV19 and TRBJ2-7, is DGGITQSPKYLFRKEGQNVTLSCEQNLNHDAMYWYRQDPGQGLRLIYYSQIVNDFQKGDIAEGYSVSREKKESFPLTVTSAQKNPTAFYLCASSGQGPYEQYFGPGTRLTVT.

The V and J genes are TRBV29-1 and TRBJ1-1; no clear D. Trimming took off 4 bases at V and 5 bases at J, with 14 bases between the two ends. The CDR3 runs 13 residues. CDR1 is SQVTM and CDR2 is ANQGSEA in the germline V gene. The CDR3 reads CSVAPSIGTEAFF. The CDR3 coding sequence is TGCAGCGTTGCCCCGTCAATTGGTACTGAAGCTTTCTTT.

Only a few counts were recorded for this clone. V usage is TRBV4-2 and J usage is TRBJ2-1, with TRBD2 matching 11 bases. CDR1 is LGHNA and CDR2 is YNFKEQ in the germline V gene. After removal of 1 base from V and 8 bases from J, the junction contained 7 bases not matched to a gene. This CDR3 has 16 residues. CDR3 sequence reads: CASSQGTSGLMDEQFF. CDR3 bases: TGTGCCAGCAGCCAAGGGACTAGCGGGCTAATGGATGAGCAGTTCTTC.

The V gene is TRBV5-1, the J gene TRBJ1-5; D not certain. The germline V gene encodes CDR1 SGHRS and CDR2 YFSETQ. V lost 4 bases and J lost 2, with 13 bases in between. The CDR3 consists of 15 residues. CDR3 amino acids: CASSQDSGGNQPQHF. The CDR3 DNA reads TGCGCCAGCAGCCAGGACTCAGGAGGCAATCAGCCCCAGCATTTT.

V gene TRBV11-2 combines with J gene TRBJ2-5, with 10 bases that match TRBD1. Per germline, CDR1 SGHAT and CDR2 FQNNGV. The CDR3 loop spans 15 amino acids. V dropped 3 bases and J dropped 8; count of bases not matched to a gene: 9. CDR3 DNA sequence: TGTGCCAGCAGCTTGGGGCGGGACAGGGGAAGAACCCAGTACTTC. The encoded protein is CASSLGRDRGRTQYF.

The chain joins TRBV14 to TRBJ2-5; D perhaps matches TRBD2 (7 bases). V lost 0 bases, J lost 5 bases, and 16 bases lay in between. There are 16 residues in the CDR3. CDR1 and CDR2 (germline): SGHDN, FVKESK. This CDR3 is CASSQETGGRRETQYF. The CDR3 nucleotides are TGTGCCAGCAGCCAAGAGACGGGGGGCCGAAGGGAGACCCAGTACTTC. Looking up the rest from reference TRBV14 and TRBJ2-5 gives the full variable domain: EAGVTQFPSHSVIEKGQTVTLRCDPISGHDNLYWYRRVMGKEIKFLLHFVKESKQDESGMPNNRFLAERTGGTYSTLKVQPAELEDSGVYFCASSQETGGRRETQYFGPGTRLLVL.

V is TRBV29-1 and J is TRBJ1-1; D is unresolved. The germline V gene has CDR1 SQVTM and CDR2 ANQGSEA. Trimming pared 3 bases from V and 4 bases from J, leaving 9 bases between. This CDR3 comprises 12 residues. The DNA of the CDR3 is TGCAGCGTTGAGGAGGCGCGCACTGAAGCTTTCTTT. Its protein is CSVEEARTEAFF.

The chain employs TRBV4-1 and TRBJ2-1, with D hard to call. CDR3 length: 14 amino acids. Germline V gene lookup returns CDR1 MGHRA and CDR2 YSYEKL. Trimming removed 1 base at V and 2 bases at J, with 6 bases between. CDR3 region: CASSQVQAYNEQFF. The CDR3 bases are TGCGCCAGCAGCCAAGTTCAGGCCTACAATGAGCAGTTCTTC.

V usage is TRBV5-1 and J usage is TRBJ1-1; TRBD1 agrees at 9 bases. The CDR3 contains 14 residues. With 7 bases clipped from V and 1 base from J, the junction kept 5 bases outside the gene matches. Germline CDR1 SGHRS, CDR2 YFSETQ. The CDR3 loop reads CASFGQGTNTEAFF. DNA of the CDR3: TGCGCCAGCTTTGGACAGGGGACGAACACTGAAGCTTTCTTT.

The chain recombines TRBV19 with TRBJ1-6, with TRBD1 as a possible D gene (5 bases). Germline V gives CDR1 LNHDA, CDR2 SQIVND (reference sequence). This CDR3 has 14 residues. V was trimmed by 6 bases and J by 6 bases, leaving 12 bases between them. The CDR3 spells CASSIYGGNSPLHF. CDR3 sequence (DNA): TGTGCCAGTAGCATTTACGGGGGTAATTCACCCCTCCACTTT. The whole variable domain, remainder taken from reference TRBV19 and TRBJ1-6, is DGGITQSPKYLFRKEGQNVTLSCEQNLNHDAMYWYRQDPGQGLRLIYYSQIVNDFQKGDIAEGYSVSREKKESFPLTVTSAQKNPTAFYLCASSIYGGNSPLHFGNGTRLTVT.

The rearrangement joins TRBV7-6 to TRBJ2-3, with a possible D match to TRBD1 (5 bases). Between the trimmed V and J ends, which lost 5 bases and 1 base, there was a span of 13 bases. The CDR3 is made up of 15 amino acids. Germline V gives CDR1 SGHVS, CDR2 FNYEAQ. For the CDR3, the DNA is TGTGCCAGCAGCCGCGAAGGGGCGCGCACAGATACGCAGTATTTT. This codes for CASSREGARTDTQYF.

The chain couples TRBV6-5 to TRBJ1-1; tentatively, D is TRBD1 (5 bases). There are 13 residues in the CDR3. V was clipped by 7 bases and J by 8 bases, with 17 bases between them. Germline V CDR1 and CDR2: MNHEY, SVGAGI. The CDR3 region has the DNA TGTGCCAGCAATAATAGGGGAAGTCAAGAAGCTTTCTTT. Translation: CASNNRGSQEAFF.

The chain recombines TRBV27 with TRBJ2-2; the D is unclear. Germline V gives CDR1 MNHEY, CDR2 SMNVEV (reference sequence). V lost 3 bases and J lost 5, with 10 bases in between. The CDR3 contains 14 residues. CDR3 amino acids: CASSLQIGTGELFF. Written as DNA, the CDR3 is TGTGCCAGCAGTTTGCAGATTGGGACCGGGGAGCTGTTTTTT.

The table lists this clone with a count of one. The rearrangement joins TRBV7-8 to TRBJ2-7, with D perhaps matching TRBD1 or TRBD2 (5 bases each). With 5 bases removed from V and 4 bases from J, the gap between germline ends came to 15 bases. This CDR3 region has 14 residues. The V gene's germline CDR1 is SGHVS and CDR2 FQNEAQ. The CDR3 sequence: CASSLRDGLYEQYF. The CDR3 coding sequence is TGTGCCAGCAGCCTCCGGGACGGCCTTTACGAGCAGTACTTC.

This clone occurred once. V usage is TRBV30 and J usage is TRBJ2-3; D is perhaps TRBD2 (7 bases). The germline gives CDR1 GTSNPN, CDR2 SVGIG (reference sequence). The CDR3 covers 14 residues. Trimming stripped 4 bases from V and 1 base from J, with 12 bases between. CDR3 nucleotides: TGTGCCTGGATTTGGCGGGGGCGCACAGATACGCAGTATTTT. This translates into CAWIWRGRTDTQYF.

This sequence joins TRBV29-1 and TRBJ2-7; D is unresolved. CDR3 length equals 15 residues. Trimming stripped 5 bases from V and 6 bases from J, with 23 bases between. The germline gives CDR1 SQVTM, CDR2 ANQGSEA. The CDR3: CSVLPPSGRPAEQYF. The CDR3 DNA follows: TGCAGCGTTTTGCCCCCCTCCGGGCGGCCGGCCGAGCAGTACTTC.

This clone has more than one count but fewer than ten. This sequence joins TRBV9 and TRBJ2-1, with 11 positions matching TRBD2. The trim removed 4 bases at V and 9 bases at J, leaving 12 bases unmatched. Germline V gives CDR1 SGDLS, CDR2 YYNGEE. The CDR3 sequence is 16 residues long. The CDR3 region is CASSYRTSGPTTEQFF. CDR3 nucleotide sequence: TGTGCCAGCAGCTACCGGACTAGCGGGCCCACAACTGAGCAGTTCTTC. The entire variable domain, with the rest obtained from reference TRBV9 and TRBJ2-1, is as follows: DSGVTQTPKHLITATGQRVTLRCSPRSGDLSVYWYQQSLDQGLQFLIQYYNGEERAKGNILERFSAQQFPDLHSELNLSSLELGDSALYFCASSYRTSGPTTEQFFGPGTRLTVL.

The rearrangement uses TRBV2 and TRBJ2-2; D perhaps matches TRBD2 (6 bases). Germline V gene sequence: CDR1 SNHLY, CDR2 FYNNEI. The CDR3 covers 15 residues. V lost 4 bases to trimming and J lost 4 bases, with 13 bases between them. This chain's CDR3 is CASSGGTHTTGELFF. Here the CDR3 DNA reads TGTGCCAGCAGTGGAGGGACTCACACCACCGGGGAGCTGTTTTTT.

This clone turned up a few times. The chain uses TRBV5-1 and TRBJ2-5, with D possibly TRBD2 on 5 matching bases. Per germline, CDR1 SGHRS and CDR2 YFSETQ. V was clipped by 4 bases and J by 11 bases, with 18 bases between them. The CDR3 spans 13 residues. CDR3 bases: TGCGCCAGCAGCGTCCGGGGAGATGCGTGGCAGTACTTC. It encodes CASSVRGDAWQYF.

This chain joins TRBV29-1 and TRBJ1-3; D is ambiguous. V lost 0 bases to trimming and J lost 3 bases, with 15 bases between them. From germline, CDR1 is SQVTM and CDR2 ANQGSEA. This CDR3 is built from 16 residues. For the CDR3, the DNA is TGCAGCGTTGAAGATCTGAAGGCACGTCATGGAAACACCATATATTTT. This sequence encodes CSVEDLKARHGNTIYF.

The chain is built from TRBV5-1 and TRBJ1-1; D is uncertain. Trimming left V 4 bases short and J 1 base short, with 14 bases between. CDR3 length equals 15 residues. Germline V gene lookup returns CDR1 SGHRS and CDR2 YFSETQ. In nucleotides, the CDR3 is TGCGCCAGCAGCATGGGATTCGTAGGGAACACTGAAGCTTTCTTT. It encodes CASSMGFVGNTEAFF.

The V gene is TRBV15, the J gene TRBJ2-5, with D possibly matching TRBD2 (6 bases). V dropped 6 bases and J dropped 1 base, with 12 bases sitting between them. The CDR3 consists of 14 residues. The V gene's germline CDR1 is LNHNV and CDR2 YYDKDF (reference sequence). The CDR3 spells CATRPGLIQETQYF. For the CDR3, the DNA is TGTGCCACCAGACCGGGACTCATCCAAGAGACCCAGTACTTC.

The chain links TRBV7-2 to TRBJ2-1, with a tentative D call TRBD2 (5 bases). The V end was cut by 0 bases, the J end by 14 bases, with 20 bases between. The CDR3 runs to 15 residues. Germline V gene sequence: CDR1 SGHTA, CDR2 FQGNSA. CDR3 bases: TGTGCCAGCAGCTTAGCGGTAGGCATCCGGGATGGAAAGTTCTTC. Translated: CASSLAVGIRDGKFF. Full variable domain (remainder filled in from reference TRBV7-2 and TRBJ2-1): GAGVSQSPSNKVTEKGKDVELRCDPISGHTALYWYRQSLGQGLEFLIYFQGNSAPDKSGLPSDRFSAERTGGSVSTLTIQRTQQEDSAVYLCASSLAVGIRDGKFFGPGTRLTVL.

The gene calls are TRBV29-1 and TRBJ2-3; 10 bases are shared with TRBD2. The CDR3 loop spans 13 amino acids. V shed 6 bases and J 5 bases; nucleotides not matched to a gene: 5. Germline V gene data show CDR1 as SQVTM and CDR2 as ANQGSEA. The CDR3 DNA reads as TGCAGCGTACTACTAGCGGGGCGAGATACGCAGTATTTT. Translating it yields CSVLLAGRDTQYF.

The sample holds a few counts of this clone. This chain uses TRBV11-2 with TRBJ2-7, with D possibly being TRBD2 (5 bases). Between the trimmed V and J ends, which lost 5 bases and 3 bases, there was a span of 11 bases. Germline V gene lookup returns CDR1 SGHAT and CDR2 FQNNGV. CDR3 length: 13 residues. CDR3 amino acids: CASSPGGNYEQYF. CDR3 coding DNA: TGTGCCAGCAGCCCTGGAGGAAACTACGAGCAGTACTTC.

This clone came up a few times. This rearrangement joins TRBV23-1 to TRBJ2-5, with a weak D call TRBD2 (6 bases). TRBV23-1 is labeled an ORF, and its function is uncertain. The V end lost 4 bases, the J end lost 4 bases, and 13 bases lay between the germline ends. There are 14 residues in the CDR3. The CDR3 region has the DNA TGCGCCAGCAGTCGTATCGGGGGTGTAGAGACCCAGTACTTC. Protein: CASSRIGGVETQYF.

This chain connects TRBV6-5 to TRBJ2-1; D gene ambiguous. The germline CDR1 and CDR2 sequences are MNHEY and SVGAGI. The CDR3 loop spans 13 amino acids. Trimming cost V 0 bases and J 10 bases, with 10 bases left between them. CDR3 region: CASSYSKEVEQFF. CDR3 coding DNA: TGTGCCAGCAGTTACTCGAAGGAAGTGGAGCAGTTCTTC.